The 19 T cell receptor beta chains below come from one sample, sequenced in a study of shared clonotypes between healthy human individuals. Measured with immunoSEQ multiplex PCR; TCRdb has only the in-frame clones, and not every one. The table shows approximately 2.5 million clones, with approximately 90% occurring only once. Input material: naive CD4+ T cells sorted from blood. Subset noted: CD45RA+ positively selected. The receptors originated from a man aged 18 to 29 in good health.

To note about this clone: This same CDR3 is encoded by further DNA sequences in the sample. The gene calls are TRBV29-1 and TRBJ2-1; 7 nucleotides match TRBD1. CDR1 and CDR2 (germline): SQVTM, ANQGSEA. The CDR3 spans 12 residues. With 3 bases clipped from V and 4 bases from J, the junction kept 0 bases outside the gene matches. The CDR3 nucleotides read TGCAGCGTTGACAGGGGGTACAATGAGCAGTTCTTC. Its translation: CSVDRGYNEQFF.

The chain combines TRBV12-5 with TRBJ1-2; 7 nucleotides match TRBD1. The CDR3 consists of 13 residues. Germline loops: CDR1 LGHNT, CDR2 FRNRAP. Trimming cost V 4 bases and J 9 bases; bases outside gene matches: 8. The CDR3 loop reads CASGYRTGLSYTF. The CDR3 DNA follows: TGTGCTAGTGGTTACCGGACAGGCTTAAGCTACACCTTC.

On this clone: One end of the junction does not line up with germline, which may come from a read error. V gene TRBV7-7 combines with J gene TRBJ2-5; the D call may be TRBD1 or TRBD2 (5 bases each). The germline V gene has CDR1 SSHAT and CDR2 FNYEAQ (reference sequence). The CDR3 is made up of 14 amino acids. In nucleotides, the CDR3 is TGTGCTAGCAGCTTGGGGGTGACACAAGAGACCCAGTACTTC. This sequence encodes CASSLGVTQETQYF.

The chain uses TRBV6-1 and TRBJ2-3, with TRBD1 identical over 10 bases. The CDR3 contains 15 residues. CDR1 and CDR2 from the germline V gene are MNHNS and SASEGT. The V gene end was trimmed by 9 bases and the J gene end by 2 bases; junction bases not matched to a gene: 8. CDR3 amino acids: CASRQGALITDTQYF. The CDR3 DNA reads TGTGCCAGTAGACAGGGGGCGCTTATCACAGATACGCAGTATTTT.

The chain recombines TRBV5-1 with TRBJ2-7, with D possibly TRBD2 on 6 matching bases. From germline, CDR1 is SGHRS and CDR2 YFSETQ. The CDR3 runs to 16 residues. V was shortened by 3 bases and J by 4 bases, with 20 bases between the two germline ends. DNA of the CDR3: TGCGCCAGCAGCTCGGTAAGGTGGGGGGACTTGTACGAGCAGTACTTC. This gives the protein CASSSVRWGDLYEQYF.

The genes are TRBV28 and TRBJ1-2; D is perhaps TRBD1 (6 bases). With 2 bases removed from V and 8 bases from J, the gap between germline ends came to 15 bases. The CDR3 has 14 residues. Germline V gives CDR1 MDHEN, CDR2 SYDVKM. CDR3 DNA sequence: TGTGCCAGCAGTTTAAAACCCACAGGGAGAGGCTACACCTTC. It translates to CASSLKPTGRGYTF.

V gene TRBV6-5 combines with J gene TRBJ1-5; D remains ambiguous. Trimming removed 10 bases from V and 5 bases from J, with 12 bases in between. Germline assignment: CDR1 MNHEY and CDR2 SVGAGI. There are 12 residues in the CDR3. CDR3 sequence (DNA): TGTGCCACCACCACGGGAGATCAGCCCCAGCATTTT. This gives the protein CATTTGDQPQHF.

The gene calls are TRBV5-6 and TRBJ2-5, with no clear D. Germline-derived CDR1 and CDR2 are SGHDT and YYEEEE. There are 13 residues in the CDR3. Trimming left V 8 bases short and J 0 bases short, with 11 bases between. Here the CDR3 reads CASTTQHQETQYF. CDR3 DNA: TGTGCCAGTACTACACAGCACCAAGAGACCCAGTACTTC.

This clone is a singleton in its sample. This chain connects TRBV29-1 to TRBJ1-1; the match to TRBD1 covers 7 bases. Germline V gene sequence: CDR1 SQVTM, CDR2 ANQGSEA. V was clipped by 6 bases and J by 2 bases; unmatched bases: 9. CDR3 size: 14 residues. CDR3 loop: CSVTKTGTNTEAFF. The CDR3 coding sequence is TGCAGCGTCACTAAGACAGGGACCAACACTGAAGCTTTCTTT.

V gene TRBV9 combines with J gene TRBJ2-1; D remains unclear. Trimming stripped 4 bases from V and 9 bases from J, with 17 bases between. Germline CDR1 reads SGDLS; CDR2 reads YYNGEE. The CDR3 totals 14 residues. The CDR3: CASSRSPSRAEQFF. The CDR3 DNA follows: TGTGCCAGCAGCCGTAGCCCTTCTAGGGCTGAGCAGTTCTTC.

Points on this clone: Other DNA sequences of this sample code for an identical CDR3. This chain joins TRBV7-9 and TRBJ2-3; D gene unclear. Germline-derived CDR1 and CDR2 are SEHNR and FQNEAQ (reference sequence). Trimming took off 6 bases at V and 6 bases at J, with 7 bases between the two ends. CDR3 length: 11 amino acids. As DNA, the CDR3 is TGTGCCAGCAGTCCAGTGGATACGCAGTATTTT. It yields the protein CASSPVDTQYF.

This chain links TRBV6-1 with TRBJ1-5; the D is unclear. V lost 7 bases and J 0 bases, leaving 10 bases between the germline ends. This CDR3 contains 14 residues. Per the germline V gene, CDR1 is MNHNS and CDR2 is SASEGT. This CDR3 is CASTAISSNQPQHF. CDR3 DNA: TGTGCCAGCACGGCGATTTCTAGCAATCAGCCCCAGCATTTT.

The chain joins TRBV11-2 to TRBJ1-2, with 10 bases identical to TRBD1. Germline values: CDR1 SGHAT, CDR2 FQNNGV. V was clipped by 5 bases and J by 6 bases; unmatched bases: 9. The CDR3 totals 15 residues. CDR3 bases: TGTGCCAGCAGCGTACGGGACAGGGGCGGCAATGGCTACACCTTC. Translated: CASSVRDRGGNGYTF.

The DNA for the CDR3 is TGTGCCAGCAGTGAAGCGGAACAGGGGGCGAGCGGAAACACCATATATTTT. It yields the protein CASSEAEQGASGNTIYF. The rearrangement uses TRBV6-1 and TRBJ1-3, with 9 positions matching TRBD1. With V trimmed by 0 bases and J by 4 bases, 7 bases remained unmatched. In germline, CDR1 is MNHNS, CDR2 SASEGT. The CDR3 runs to 17 residues.

CDR3 nucleotide sequence: TGCGCCAGCAGCCAAAGGACAGGCGAGTCCGAGCAGTACTTC. As protein: CASSQRTGESEQYF. The chain uses TRBV4-1 and TRBJ2-7; the match to TRBD1 covers 7 bases. Trimming cost V 2 bases and J 6 bases; bases outside gene matches: 7. The CDR3 runs 14 residues. Germline V lookup: CDR1 MGHRA, CDR2 YSYEKL.

V gene TRBV6-9 combines with J gene TRBJ2-5; no clear D. In germline, CDR1 is MNHGY, CDR2 SVAAGI. The CDR3 runs to 13 residues. The V gene lost 8 bases and the J gene lost 4 bases, with 14 bases spanning the gap. This chain's CDR3 is CASGWRRGETQYF. The CDR3 DNA reads TGTGCCAGCGGGTGGCGCCGAGGAGAGACCCAGTACTTC.

The rearrangement uses TRBV5-1 and TRBJ2-7, with 7 positions matching TRBD1. CDR1 and CDR2 from the germline V gene are SGHRS and YFSETQ. J lost 0 bases, V lost 4 bases, and 4 bases had no gene match. The CDR3 is made up of 14 amino acids. CDR3 nucleotide sequence: TGCGCCAGCAGCAGGGACAGTTTCTCCTACGAGCAGTACTTC. Translating gives CASSRDSFSYEQYF.

J is TRBJ1-2 and V is TRBV5-1; possible D gene TRBD1, 5 bases. The germline V gene has CDR1 SGHRS and CDR2 YFSETQ. The ends were cut back, 4 bases at V and 7 bases at J, with 20 bases in the middle. The CDR3 sequence is 15 residues long. The chain's CDR3 is CASSPGVETVSGYTF. CDR3 bases: TGCGCCAGCAGCCCGGGGGTAGAGACAGTTAGTGGCTACACCTTC.

V is TRBV29-1 and J is TRBJ2-1, with a possible D match to TRBD2 (5 bases). Trimming removed 4 bases at V and 5 bases at J, with 6 bases between. The CDR3 is made up of 11 amino acids. Germline lookup yields CDR1 SQVTM and CDR2 ANQGSEA. CDR3 sequence: CSVVGDNEQFF. The CDR3 DNA reads TGCAGCGTTGTCGGGGACAATGAGCAGTTCTTC.